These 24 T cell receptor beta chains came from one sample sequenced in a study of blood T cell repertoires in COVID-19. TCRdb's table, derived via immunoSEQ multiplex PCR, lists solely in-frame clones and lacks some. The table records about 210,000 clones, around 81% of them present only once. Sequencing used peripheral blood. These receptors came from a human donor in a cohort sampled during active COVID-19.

The CDR3 nucleotides read TGTGCCAGTACGGACAGGCCCGGCTATGGCTACACCTTC. This translates into CASTDRPGYGYTF. The V and J genes are TRBV19 and TRBJ1-2; 7 nucleotides match TRBD1. The germline V gene has CDR1 LNHDA and CDR2 SQIVND (reference sequence). J gave up 4 bases and V 7 bases, and 6 bases lay outside the gene matches. The CDR3 has 13 residues.

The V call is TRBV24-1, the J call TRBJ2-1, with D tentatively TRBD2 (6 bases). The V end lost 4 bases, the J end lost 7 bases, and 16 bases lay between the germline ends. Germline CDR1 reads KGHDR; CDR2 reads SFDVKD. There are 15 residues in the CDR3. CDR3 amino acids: CATSDPRGRANEQFF. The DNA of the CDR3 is TGTGCCACCAGTGACCCGCGGGGTCGCGCGAATGAGCAGTTCTTC.

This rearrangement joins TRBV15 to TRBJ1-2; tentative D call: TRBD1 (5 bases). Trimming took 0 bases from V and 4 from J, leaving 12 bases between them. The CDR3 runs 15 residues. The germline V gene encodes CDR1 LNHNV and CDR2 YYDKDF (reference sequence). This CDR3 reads CATSRDKGQVYGYTF. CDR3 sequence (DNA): TGTGCCACCAGCAGAGATAAGGGGCAGGTCTATGGCTACACCTTC.

CDR3 loop: CASSFGTDSGGNTGELFF. CDR3 bases: TGTGCCAGCAGCTTTGGGACCGATTCCGGGGGTAACACCGGGGAGCTGTTTTTT. This chain connects TRBV7-8 to TRBJ2-2, with D maybe TRBD2 (6 bases). The CDR3 runs to 18 residues. V dropped 3 bases and J dropped 2 bases, with 19 bases sitting between them. CDR1 is SGHVS and CDR2 is FQNEAQ in the germline V gene.

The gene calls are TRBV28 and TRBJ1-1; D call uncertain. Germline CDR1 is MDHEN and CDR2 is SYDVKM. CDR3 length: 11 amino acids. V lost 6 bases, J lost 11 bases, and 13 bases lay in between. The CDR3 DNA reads TGTGCCAGCAGCCCGGGTGGCCGGGCTTTCTTT. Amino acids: CASSPGGRAFF.

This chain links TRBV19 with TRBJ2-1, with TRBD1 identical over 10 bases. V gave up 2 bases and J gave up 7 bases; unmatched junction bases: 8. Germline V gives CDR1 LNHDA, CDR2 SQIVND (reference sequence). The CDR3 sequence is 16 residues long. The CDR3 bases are TGTGCCAGTAGTATAACGGGGACAGGGGATACGAATGAGCAGTTCTTC. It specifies CASSITGTGDTNEQFF.

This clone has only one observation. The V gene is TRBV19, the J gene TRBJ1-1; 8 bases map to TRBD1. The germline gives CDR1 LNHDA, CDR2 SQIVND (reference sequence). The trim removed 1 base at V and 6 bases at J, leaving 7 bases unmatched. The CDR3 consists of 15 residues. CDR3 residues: CASSIAETGAAEAFF. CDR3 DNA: TGTGCCAGTAGTATAGCGGAGACAGGGGCGGCTGAAGCTTTCTTT.

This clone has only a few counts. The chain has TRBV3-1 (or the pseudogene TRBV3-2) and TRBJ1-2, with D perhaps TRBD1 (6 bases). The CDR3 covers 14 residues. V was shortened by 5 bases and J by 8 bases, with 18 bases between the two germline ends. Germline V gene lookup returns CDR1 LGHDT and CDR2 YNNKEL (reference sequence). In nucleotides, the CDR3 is TGTGCCAGCAGCGTTAACAGGGAAATTGACGGCTACACCTTC. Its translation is CASSVNREIDGYTF.

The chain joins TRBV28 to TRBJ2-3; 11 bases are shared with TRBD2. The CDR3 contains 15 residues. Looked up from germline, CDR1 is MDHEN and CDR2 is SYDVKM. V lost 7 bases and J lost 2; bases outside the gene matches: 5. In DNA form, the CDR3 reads TGTGCCAGCAACCCTAGCGGGAGGCTCACAGATACGCAGTATTTT. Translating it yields CASNPSGRLTDTQYF. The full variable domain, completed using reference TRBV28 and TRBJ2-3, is DVKVTQSSRYLVKRTGEKVFLECVQDMDHENMFWYRQDPGLGLRLIYFSYDVKMKEKGDIPEGYSVSREKKERFSLILESASTNQTSMYLCASNPSGRLTDTQYFGPGTRLTVL.

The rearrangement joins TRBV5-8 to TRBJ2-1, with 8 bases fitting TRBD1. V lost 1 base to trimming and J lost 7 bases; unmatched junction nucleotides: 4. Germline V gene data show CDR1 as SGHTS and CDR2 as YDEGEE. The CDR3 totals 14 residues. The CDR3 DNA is TGTGCCAGCAGCTTGTGGACAGGGTGGAATGAGCAGTTCTTC. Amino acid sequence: CASSLWTGWNEQFF.

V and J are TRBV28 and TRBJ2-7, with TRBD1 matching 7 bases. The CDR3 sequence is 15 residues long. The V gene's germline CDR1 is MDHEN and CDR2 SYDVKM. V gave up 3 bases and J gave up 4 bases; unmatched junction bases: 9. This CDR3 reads CASSFIGGPTYEQYF. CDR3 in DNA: TGTGCCAGCAGTTTCATAGGGGGCCCTACATACGAGCAGTACTTC.

CDR3 protein: CASTPSGGADYEQYF. The CDR3 nucleotides are TGTGCCAGCACCCCTAGCGGGGGGGCCGACTACGAGCAGTACTTC. The rearrangement uses TRBV27 and TRBJ2-7; 12 bases fit TRBD2. The CDR3 totals 15 residues. Germline V gene data show CDR1 as MNHEY and CDR2 as SMNVEV (reference sequence). V lost 7 bases, J lost 3 bases, and 7 bases stayed unmatched.

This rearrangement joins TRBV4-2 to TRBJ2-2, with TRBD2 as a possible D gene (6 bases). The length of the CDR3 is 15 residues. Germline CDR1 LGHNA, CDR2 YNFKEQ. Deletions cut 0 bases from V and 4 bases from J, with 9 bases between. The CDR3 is CASSQDSGLTGELFF. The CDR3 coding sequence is TGTGCCAGCAGCCAAGATAGCGGACTCACCGGGGAGCTGTTTTTT.

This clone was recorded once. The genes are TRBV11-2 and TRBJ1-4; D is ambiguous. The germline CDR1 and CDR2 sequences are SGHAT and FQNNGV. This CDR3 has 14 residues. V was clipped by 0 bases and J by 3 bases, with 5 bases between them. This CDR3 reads CASSLERANEKLFF. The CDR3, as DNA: TGTGCCAGCAGCTTAGAACGGGCTAATGAAAAACTGTTTTTT.

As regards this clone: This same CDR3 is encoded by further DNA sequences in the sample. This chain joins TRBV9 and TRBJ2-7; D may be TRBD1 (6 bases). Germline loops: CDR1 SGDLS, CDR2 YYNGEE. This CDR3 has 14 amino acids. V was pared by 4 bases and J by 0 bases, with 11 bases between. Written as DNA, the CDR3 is TGTGCCAGCAGCCTGACAGGAGACTCCTACGAGCAGTACTTC. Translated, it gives CASSLTGDSYEQYF.

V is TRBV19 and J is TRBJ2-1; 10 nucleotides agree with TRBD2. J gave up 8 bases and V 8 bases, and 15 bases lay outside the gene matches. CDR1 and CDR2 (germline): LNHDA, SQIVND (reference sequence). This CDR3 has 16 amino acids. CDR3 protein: CASGRLAGEARDEQFF. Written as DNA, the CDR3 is TGTGCCAGTGGGCGGCTAGCGGGAGAGGCTCGCGATGAGCAGTTCTTC.

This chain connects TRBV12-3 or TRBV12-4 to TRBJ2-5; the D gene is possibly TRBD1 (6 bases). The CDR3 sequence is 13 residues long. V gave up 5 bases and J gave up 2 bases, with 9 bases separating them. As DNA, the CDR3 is TGTGCCAGCAGTCAGACAGGACAAGAGACCCAGTACTTC. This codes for CASSQTGQETQYF.

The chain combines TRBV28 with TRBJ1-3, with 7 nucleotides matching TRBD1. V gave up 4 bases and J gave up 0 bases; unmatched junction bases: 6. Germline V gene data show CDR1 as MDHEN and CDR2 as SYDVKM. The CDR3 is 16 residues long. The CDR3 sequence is CASSSPGGLSGNTIYF. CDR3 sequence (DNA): TGTGCCAGCAGTTCTCCAGGGGGTCTCTCTGGAAACACCATATATTTT.

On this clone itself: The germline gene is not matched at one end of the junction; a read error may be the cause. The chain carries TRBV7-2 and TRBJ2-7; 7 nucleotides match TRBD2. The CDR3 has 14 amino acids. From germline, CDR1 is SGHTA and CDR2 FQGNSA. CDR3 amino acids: CANSPGLRTPEQYF. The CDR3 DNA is TGTGCCAACAGCCCGGGACTACGCACTCCCGAGCAGTACTTC.

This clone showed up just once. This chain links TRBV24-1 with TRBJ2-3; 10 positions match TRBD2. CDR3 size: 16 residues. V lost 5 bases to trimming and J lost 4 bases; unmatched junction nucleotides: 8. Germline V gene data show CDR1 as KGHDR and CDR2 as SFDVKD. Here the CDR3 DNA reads TGTGCCACCAGTGCCACCCCTAGCGGGAGTGCAGATACGCAGTATTTT. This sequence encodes CATSATPSGSADTQYF.

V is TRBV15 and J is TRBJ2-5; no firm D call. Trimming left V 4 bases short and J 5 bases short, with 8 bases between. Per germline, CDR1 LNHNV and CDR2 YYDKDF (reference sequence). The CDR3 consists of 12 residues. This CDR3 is CATSTLLETQYF. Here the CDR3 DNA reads TGTGCCACCAGCACCCTGTTGGAGACCCAGTACTTC.

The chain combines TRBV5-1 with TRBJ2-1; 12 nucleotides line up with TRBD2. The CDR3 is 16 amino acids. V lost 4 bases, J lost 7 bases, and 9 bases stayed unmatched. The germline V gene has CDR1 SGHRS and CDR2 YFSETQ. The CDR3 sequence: CASSRLAGGSKNEQFF. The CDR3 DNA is TGCGCCAGCAGCAGGCTAGCGGGGGGGAGCAAGAATGAGCAGTTCTTC.

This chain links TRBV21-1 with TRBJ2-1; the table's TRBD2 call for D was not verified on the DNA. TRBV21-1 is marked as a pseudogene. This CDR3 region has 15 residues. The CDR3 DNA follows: TGTGCCAGCAGCAACGGAATTCGGGACTACAATGAGCAGTTCTTC. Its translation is CASSNGIRDYNEQFF.

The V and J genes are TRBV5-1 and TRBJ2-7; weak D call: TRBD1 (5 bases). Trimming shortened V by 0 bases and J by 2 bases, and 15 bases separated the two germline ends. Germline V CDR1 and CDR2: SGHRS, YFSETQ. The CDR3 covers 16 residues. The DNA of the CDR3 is TGCGCCAGCAGCTTGGAGGGGTGGAGATCTACCTACGAGCAGTACTTC. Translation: CASSLEGWRSTYEQYF.